The clone carrying this T cell receptor (beta chain) was observed a few times. Deletions cut 6 bases from V and 2 bases from J, with 14 bases between. Germline V gene data show CDR1 as MNHEY and CDR2 as SMNVEV (reference sequence). The CDR3 totals 14 residues. This specimen comes from a study of cytomegalovirus exposure and HLA in healthy donors. At the level of the study: Out of 150 million to 200 million T cells, an earlier analysis found 117 million unique TCR beta sequences in total.

The PCR contained 60 Vbeta and 13 Jbeta primers. As processed by the authors: A later analysis tallied about 80 million unique TCR beta chains, approximately 11 million of them shared. Sequenced by immunoSEQ multiplex PCR; TCRdb stores in-frame clones only, minus some. V, J and clone size were drawn from that table, and D and trimming were deduced from the DNA. Among 100,000 to 150,000 clones listed, 55% to 75% were seen once. The specimen was PBMCs. V gene TRBV27 combines with J gene TRBJ2-7, with D tentatively TRBD2 (6 bases). This receptor was identified in a man aged 25 to 45 in good health and CMV-seronegative. CDR3 loop: CASRPLARAYEQYF. DNA of the CDR3: TGTGCCAGCAGGCCTCTAGCGCGGGCCTACGAGCAGTACTTC.